These 17 T cell receptor beta chains came from one sample sequenced in a study of tumor-infiltrating lymphocytes in primary liver carcinoma (dated by TCRdb to about 2017). Without any cell sorting, total RNA and DNA were extracted together from about 20-30 mg of bulk tissue using the AllPrep DNA/RNA mini kit. The sequencer listed for this sample is Illumina HiSeq 2500. TCRbeta-specific cDNA was reverse-transcribed from about 500 ng total RNA using a constant-region primer and ProtoScript II reverse transcriptase. TCRbeta libraries were built with three nested multiplex PCR rounds, a slightly modified ARM-PCR procedure. Multiplex TRBV1-TRBV30 forward primers and a Cbeta reverse primer were used in the first two PCR rounds, each of which was run for around 9 cycles. TCRdb applied fastp at Q25 and MiXCR to the public reads, then kept only in-frame beta chains. A single entry per CDR3 protein holds the most common genes and DNA from its merged rows. This sample is represented by roughly 49,000 distinct CDR3 sequences; 55% to 75% of them were singletons. The ten most abundant clones make up just under 30% of the sample.

The sample was liver tumor tissue from sampling region 5. The cell subset or site label here, explained by the study, means: tumor region T5, tumor centre. These receptors all come from a man aged 40-49 years with primary liver carcinoma and hepatitis B virus infection.

This clonotype was observed once. A read error is likely, as this CDR3 ends without the conserved phenylalanine or tryptophan. It is unclear where the CDR3 begins or ends on the DNA, so no DNA is shown, and the CDR3 is as TCRdb lists it. The V call is TRBV11-2, the J call TRBJ1-2; no DNA check was done on the table's D call, TRBD1. The CDR3 has 14 amino acids, counting both end residues. The germline V gene has CDR1 SGHAT and CDR2 FQNNGV. The chain's CDR3 is CASSTADRDYGYTS.

This chain connects TRBV4-1 to TRBJ1-6; 9 positions match TRBD1. Losses at the gene ends were 11 bases for V and 6 bases for J; bases not matched to a gene: 14. The CDR3 contains 16 residues. CDR1 is MGHRA, CDR2 YSYEKL, per germline. The CDR3 loop reads CACNLLPGQGNSPLHF. The DNA of the CDR3 is TGCGCCTGCAACCTCCTCCCGGGACAGGGTAATTCACCCCTCCACTTT.

This chain connects TRBV19 to TRBJ2-7; TRBD2 aligns across 7 bases. This CDR3 region has 15 residues. Germline V gene sequence: CDR1 LNHDA, CDR2 SQIVND (reference sequence). CDR3 amino acids: CTSQRSGEGRYEQYF. The CDR3 DNA is TGTACAAGCCAGAGGAGCGGGGAGGGCCGGTACGAGCAGTACTTC. The full variable domain, in which reference TRBV19 and TRBJ2-7 provide the parts outside the CDR3, is DGGITQSPKYLFRKEGQNVTLSCEQNLNHDAMYWYRQDPGQGLRLIYYSQIVNDFQKGDIAEGYSVSREKKESFPLTVTSAQKNPTAFYLCTSQRSGEGRYEQYFGPGTRLTVT.

Concerning this clonotype: One end of the junction does not line up with germline, which may come from a read error. The genes are TRBV4-2 and TRBJ2-1; 13 nucleotides line up with TRBD2. Germline V gene data show CDR1 as LGHNA and CDR2 as YNFKEQ. CDR3 length: 16 amino acids. CDR3 DNA: TGTGCCAGCAGCGTAATCGGGACTAGCGGGGACAACGAGCAATTCTTC. Translating it yields CASSVIGTSGDNEQFF.

This clonotype is a singleton in its sample. The CDR3 sequence: CAGSEGRESTDTQYF. Here the CDR3 DNA reads TGTGCTGGTAGCGAAGGACGGGAAAGCACAGATACGCAGTATTTT. The chain uses TRBV4-2 and TRBJ2-3; weak D call: TRBD2 (5 bases). This CDR3 comprises 15 residues. Looked up from germline, CDR1 is LGHNA and CDR2 is YNFKEQ.

As for this clonotype: One end of the junction fails to match germline, which may point to a read error. The chain joins TRBV4-1 to TRBJ2-7; 10 bases line up with TRBD1. This CDR3 is 17 amino acids long. Germline CDR1 reads MGHRA; CDR2 reads YSYEKL. CDR3 coding DNA: TGCGCCAGCAGCCAAGATCCGAGACAGGGGGCCGACTACGAGCAGTATTTC. This gives the protein CASSQDPRQGADYEQYF.

On this clonotype itself: Without the conserved terminal phenylalanine or tryptophan, this CDR3 likely stems from a read error. The chain recombines TRBV4-1 with TRBJ2-7; D remains ambiguous. The CDR3 is 12 residues long. Germline V gives CDR1 MGHRA, CDR2 YSYEKL. The CDR3 DNA reads as TGCACCAGCAGCTTGGACGGCTACGAGCAGTACTCC. Translating gives CTSSLDGYEQYS.

This clonotype showed up just a few times. Sequence at one end of the junction differs from germline and may be a read error. The chain is built from TRBV7-8 and TRBJ2-3; 9 positions match TRBD1. Per the germline V gene, CDR1 is SGHVS and CDR2 is FQNEAQ. This CDR3 is built from 14 residues. CDR3 sequence: CVSSHDRGDGTQYF. The CDR3 DNA sequence: TGTGTCAGCAGCCACGACAGGGGGGACGGTACGCAGTATTTT.

Ten or more counts support this clonotype. The gene calls are TRBV30 and TRBJ1-2; TRBD1 is a possible D gene (5 bases). The CDR3 extends over 12 amino acids. CDR1 GTSNPN and CDR2 SVGIG come from the germline V gene (reference sequence). Between the trimmed V and J ends, which lost 0 bases and 5 bases, there was a span of 7 bases. CDR3 loop: CAWSVGAYGYTF. DNA of the CDR3: TGTGCCTGGAGTGTCGGGGCATATGGCTACACCTTC.

In regard to this clonotype: At one end the junction does not follow the germline gene, possibly because of a read error. The chain uses TRBV4-1 and TRBJ1-1, with D maybe TRBD1 (5 bases). CDR3 length: 15 amino acids. Germline lookup yields CDR1 MGHRA and CDR2 YSYEKL. In DNA form, the CDR3 reads TGCGTCAGCAGCCAAGCGACAGAGAAGAACACTGAAGCTTTCTTT. Its protein product is CVSSQATEKNTEAFF.

V and J are TRBV11-2 and TRBJ2-2; 9 bases align to TRBD1. Germline values: CDR1 SGHAT, CDR2 FQNNGV. The CDR3 extends over 17 amino acids. The trim removed 3 bases at V and 7 bases at J, leaving 12 bases unmatched. CDR3 coding DNA: TGTGCCAGCAGCTTTGGTCGGGACAGGGTGGGCATCGGGGAGCTGTTTTTT. Its protein is CASSFGRDRVGIGELFF.

The chain combines TRBV6-5 with TRBJ1-3; D unresolved. Trimming stripped 11 bases from V and 2 bases from J, with 22 bases between. The length of the CDR3 is 16 residues. Germline V gives CDR1 MNHEY, CDR2 SVGAGI. The CDR3 region is CAGSLSFWSPGNTIYF. The CDR3 DNA follows: TGTGCCGGTAGCCTCTCATTTTGGAGCCCTGGAAACACCATATATTTT.

Note on this clonotype: The germline gene is not matched at one end of the junction; a read error may be the cause. This rearrangement joins TRBV29-1 to TRBJ2-1, with D perhaps TRBD1 or TRBD2 (6 bases each). The germline V gene encodes CDR1 SQVTM and CDR2 ANQGSEA. This CDR3 has 14 amino acids. The DNA of the CDR3 is TGCAGCGCTCTGAGGGGGGCAGGGAACAATGAGCAGCTCTTC. It is translated as CSALRGAGNNEQLF.

About this clonotype itself: This is likely a read error, given that the CDR3 carries no conserved phenylalanine or tryptophan at its end. This chain joins TRBV6-5 and TRBJ2-3; 7 bases line up with TRBD1. CDR3 length: 14 residues. The V and J ends lost 2 bases and 12 bases, in that order; junction bases with no gene match: 11. The germline gives CDR1 MNHEY, CDR2 SVGAGI. In DNA form, the CDR3 reads TGTGCCAGCAGTTACGGGGTAGGGACAGAGGCCCAGTATTTA. This gives the protein CASSYGVGTEAQYL.

V usage is TRBV15 and J usage is TRBJ2-5, with TRBD1 as a possible D gene (6 bases). The CDR3 is made up of 13 amino acids. Germline V CDR1 and CDR2: LNHNV, YYDKDF (reference sequence). Trimming took 3 bases from V and 5 from J, leaving 10 bases between them. The CDR3 sequence is CATSSTGRETQYF. CDR3 sequence (DNA): TGTGCCACCAGCAGCACAGGGCGGGAGACCCAGTACTTC. Full variable domain (outside the CDR3, taken from reference TRBV15 and TRBJ2-5): DAMVIQNPRYQVTQFGKPVTLSCSQTLNHNVMYWYQQKSSQAPKLLFHYYDKDFNNEADTPDNFQSRRPNTSFCFLDIRSPGLGDTAMYLCATSSTGRETQYFGPGTRLLVL.

This clonotype was detected many times. V is TRBV10-3 and J is TRBJ1-2; 7 bases fit TRBD1. Germline CDR1 reads ENHRY; CDR2 reads SYGVKD. V was pared by 6 bases and J by 7 bases, with 8 bases of the junction left unmatched. The CDR3 is 13 amino acids. The CDR3: CAIRLGQEAGYTF. DNA for the CDR3: TGTGCCATCAGGCTAGGACAGGAAGCTGGCTACACCTTC.

In regard to this clonotype: Germline and junction disagree at one end, which may indicate a read error. The V call is TRBV11-2, the J call TRBJ2-7, with TRBD1 matching 8 bases. Germline CDR1 SGHAT, CDR2 FQNNGV. The CDR3 runs to 16 residues. CDR3 DNA: TGTGTCAGCAGCTCCCCCCGGACAGGGTACGTCTACGATCAGTACTTC. Its protein product is CVSSSPRTGYVYDQYF.